A single sample gave rise to the 2 T cell receptor beta chains below, sequenced in a study of T cell repertoires in cytomegalovirus infection. TCRdb recomputed calls from the reads with MiXCR, one row per CDR3 protein. The sample records roughly 310,000 distinct CDR3 sequences, around a sixth being singletons. Sequenced: PBMCs. The source of these receptors is a human donor in good health (CMV status not recorded). Some clones in this sample may be carry-over from other donors' samples.

This clonotype was detected ten times or more. This sequence joins TRBV7-2 and TRBJ2-5, with D perhaps TRBD1 (6 bases). The CDR3 contains 15 residues. Trimming removed 5 bases at V and 5 bases at J, with 18 bases between. Per germline, CDR1 SGHTA and CDR2 FQGNSA. This CDR3 reads CASSPGAQGGETQYF. CDR3 nucleotide sequence: TGTGCCAGCAGCCCAGGGGCGCAGGGCGGGGAGACCCAGTACTTC.

This clonotype has just a few counts. The chain combines TRBV2 with TRBJ1-1; TRBD1 aligns across 8 bases. V dropped 3 bases and J dropped 4; count of bases not matched to a gene: 1. The CDR3 contains 13 residues. The germline gives CDR1 SNHLY, CDR2 FYNNEI. The CDR3 loop reads CASSEGQVTEAFF. DNA of the CDR3: TGTGCCAGCAGTGAGGGACAGGTCACTGAAGCTTTCTTT.